This record concerns one TCR beta chain sequence. Its antigen is not known. Blood specimens came from baseline, cycle 4 day 1, and cycle 7 day 1. The data originate from a study of OX40 agonist ivuxolimab in advanced cancers. Study-level background: The treatment was a fully human IgG2 OX40 agonist, ivuxolimab. Dosing consisted of intravenous ivuxolimab at 0.01 to 10 mg/kg every 2 weeks.

The table came from immunoSEQ multiplex PCR; TCRdb's copy has only in-frame clones and leaves some out. The sample yields over 55,000 clones, 70% to 90% seen once. Germline V gives CDR1 SQVTM, CDR2 ANQGSEA. V lost 6 bases to trimming and J lost 6 bases; unmatched junction nucleotides: 7. The CDR3 has 13 amino acids. Overall study results and limits: Also showing low normalized T-cell clonal expansion were some of the nonresponders.

The V call is TRBV29-1, the J call TRBJ1-5; 8 nucleotides line up with TRBD1. The source is an adult with an advanced solid tumor such as melanoma, head and neck, liver or kidney cancer. This material consisted of CD4+ or CD8+ T cells sorted from blood, taken in a trial of the OX40 agonist ivuxolimab. The chain's CDR3 is CSVSGGEGQPQHF. For the CDR3, the DNA is TGCAGCGTGTCAGGGGGCGAGGGTCAGCCCCAGCATTTT.